This paragraph covers one T cell receptor beta chain sequence. Antigen: not known. The PCR was carried out with 60 Vbeta primers and 13 Jbeta primers. Measured with immunoSEQ multiplex PCR; TCRdb has only the in-frame clones, and not every one. The table records 160,000 or so clones, 70% to 85% of them present only once. This specimen belongs to a study of cytomegalovirus exposure and HLA in healthy donors. The CDR3 sequence is 19 residues long. The J segment lost 8 bases and the V segment lost 0 bases, leaving 19 bases of the junction unmatched. In germline, CDR1 is SGDLS, CDR2 YYNGEE. Study results and limitations: Earlier results showed most TCR beta V segments being productive about 87% or about 30% of the time.

This receptor was taken from a man aged 50-59 years in good health and CMV-seropositive. J is TRBJ2-1 and V is TRBV9; 8 bases match TRBD2. Sample: PBMCs. CDR3 amino acids: CASSVVPLESGGRPHEQFF. The CDR3 DNA follows: TGTGCCAGCAGCGTAGTCCCTCTTGAATCTGGCGGGAGGCCCCATGAGCAGTTCTTC.